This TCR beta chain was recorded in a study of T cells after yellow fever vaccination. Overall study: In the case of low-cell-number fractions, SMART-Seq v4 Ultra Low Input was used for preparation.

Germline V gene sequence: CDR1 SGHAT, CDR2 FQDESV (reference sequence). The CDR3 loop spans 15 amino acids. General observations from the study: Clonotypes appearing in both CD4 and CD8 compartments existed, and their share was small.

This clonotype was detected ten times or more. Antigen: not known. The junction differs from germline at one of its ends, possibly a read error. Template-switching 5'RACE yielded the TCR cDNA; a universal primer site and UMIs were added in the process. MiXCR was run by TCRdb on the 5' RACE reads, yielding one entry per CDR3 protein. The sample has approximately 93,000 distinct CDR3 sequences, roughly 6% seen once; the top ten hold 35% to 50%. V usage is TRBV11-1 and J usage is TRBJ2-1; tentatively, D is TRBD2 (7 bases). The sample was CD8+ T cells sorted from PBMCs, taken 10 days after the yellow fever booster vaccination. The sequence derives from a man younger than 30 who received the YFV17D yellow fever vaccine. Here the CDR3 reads CASSLARGAGSEQFF. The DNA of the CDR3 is TGTGCCAGCAGCCTAGCCCGGGGGGCCGGTAGTGAGCAGTTCTTC.